Listed below are T cell receptor beta chains from one sample, sequenced in a study of blood T cell repertoires in COVID-19. This table comes from immunoSEQ multiplex PCR, and its TCRdb copy is limited to in-frame clones, with some not included. The profile shows approximately 38,000 clones, 80% to 90% of them singletons. What was sequenced was peripheral blood. These receptors were taken from a man in his fifties or sixties with active or convalescent COVID-19. Both conserved end residues are part of each CDR3.

TRBJ2-6,TRBV29-1,CSVKQGSGANVLTF
TRBJ2-4,TRBV19,CASSIRRDRANIQYF
TRBJ2-3,TRBV3-1/TRBV3-2,CASSQVLEGSGTDTQYF
TRBJ2-2,TRBV2,CASIRETGIFIGELFF
TRBJ1-1,TRBV12-3/TRBV12-4,CASSLGQGTEAFF
TRBJ1-1,TRBV3-1/TRBV3-2,CASSQGGLNTEAFF
TRBJ2-1,TRBV23-1,CASTHASGGGNNEQFF
TRBJ1-1,TRBV21-1,CASPRPTGDTEAFF
TRBJ2-1,TRBV7-8,CASSWLAASYNEQFF
TRBJ1-1,TRBV5-1,CASSLGGGRYTEAFF
TRBJ2-6,TRBV6-6,CASTLPGSGANVLTF
TRBJ2-1,TRBV2,CASSDPGYNEQFF
TRBJ2-1,TRBV3-1/TRBV3-2,CASSPQGLAGYEQFF
TRBJ1-1,TRBV11-3,CASSMDSPNTEAFF
TRBJ2-5,TRBV28,CASSPTGGRVGTQYF
TRBJ2-2,TRBV19,CASSPSGTGELFF
TRBJ1-1,TRBV6-4,CASRGTGLRAEAFF
TRBJ2-5,TRBV9,CASSVGSGGETQYF
TRBJ1-5,TRBV27,CASSLSGPGAFNQPQHF
TRBJ1-6,TRBV10-2,CASSVGSSYNSPLHF
TRBJ2-2,TRBV3-1/TRBV3-2,CASSRKTSGANTGELFF
TRBJ2-5,TRBV4-2,CASSQDPGNQETQYF
TRBJ2-7,TRBV6-5,CASSTVRAGVGQYF
TRBJ1-5,TRBV21-1,CASSKVHGEGLLRSNQPQHF
TRBJ2-7,TRBV28,CASSPRTSGSHEQYF
TRBJ2-2,TRBV7-3,CASSVTGGGGELFF
TRBJ1-4,TRBV6-5,CASSYGGGNEKLFF
TRBJ1-4,TRBV28,CASLPHGDLNEKLFF
TRBJ1-5,TRBV6-5,CASRDSGQGNQPQHF
TRBJ2-7,TRBV10-2,CASSTNPGTTVYEQYF
TRBJ2-4,TRBV11-1,CASSLVGGKNIQYF
TRBJ1-2,TRBV10-3,CAISEAGEGYTF
TRBJ2-7,TRBV18,CASSGGTSGRAVYEQYF
TRBJ2-1,TRBV4-1,CASGRPQGGGYEQFF
TRBJ1-2,TRBV7-9,CASSLIAGTGSDGYTF
TRBJ2-1,TRBV19,CASSLAGDYNEQFF
TRBJ1-1,TRBV5-1,CASSLDPQGGNTEAFF
TRBJ2-2,TRBV10-1,CASSEGDRGGVGELFF
TRBJ2-1,TRBV5-6,CASSFPEGDEQFF
TRBJ2-1,TRBV5-1,CASSLGTSGRLYNEQFF
TRBJ2-1,TRBV27,CASSLPPNNEQFF
TRBJ2-7,TRBV9,CASSVEVATNEQYF
TRBJ1-1,TRBV28,CASSRMTANTEAFF
TRBJ2-5,TRBV11-3,CASSSRDRVETQYF
TRBJ2-5,TRBV28,CASIQAETQYF
TRBJ2-5,TRBV2,CASRPLAGGSETQYF
TRBJ1-5,TRBV2,CASSVTGGNQPQHF
TRBJ1-1,TRBV19,CASSPTGLAEAFF